These 32 T cell receptor beta chains came from one sample sequenced in a study of shared clonotypes between healthy human individuals. TCRdb's table, derived via immunoSEQ multiplex PCR, lists solely in-frame clones and lacks some. This sample has around 2.1 million clones, with approximately 94% found just once. Naive CD8 cells, CD45RO-negative and positively selected for CCR7, excluded terminally differentiated effector memory CD45RA+ cells. Sample: naive CD8+ T cells from PBMCs. The receptor source for this set is a man in his late teens or twenties in good health. Some clones in this sample may be carry-over from other donors' samples.

The J gene is TRBJ1-1, the V gene TRBV28, with D hard to call. Trimming stripped 5 bases from V and 1 base from J, with 14 bases between. Germline values: CDR1 MDHEN, CDR2 SYDVKM. CDR3 length equals 15 residues. The CDR3 bases are TGTGCCAGCAGTCCCTCGGGCAGAACGAACACTGAAGCTTTCTTT. Amino acids: CASSPSGRTNTEAFF.

The V call is TRBV7-3, the J call TRBJ2-1; D is unresolved. V lost 4 bases and J 4 bases, leaving 14 bases between the germline ends. CDR3 size: 15 residues. Germline CDR1 is SGHTA and CDR2 is FQGTGA. The CDR3 sequence: CASSSGWAAYNEQFF. CDR3 nucleotides: TGTGCCAGCAGCTCGGGTTGGGCGGCGTACAATGAGCAGTTCTTC.

The CDR3 nucleotides are TGTGCCAGCAGGTGGGGAGGGACTGAAGCTTTCTTT. This codes for CASRWGGTEAFF. The chain links TRBV27 to TRBJ1-1, with unresolved D. The germline V gene encodes CDR1 MNHEY and CDR2 SMNVEV (reference sequence). The CDR3 spans 12 residues. Trimming left V 6 bases short and J 5 bases short, with 10 bases between.

The chain combines TRBV11-3 with TRBJ1-2; perhaps TRBD1 as D (6 bases). The CDR3 runs to 14 residues. Germline V CDR1 and CDR2: SGHNT, YENEEA. V was trimmed by 4 bases and J by 6 bases, leaving 15 bases between them. CDR3 DNA: TGTGCCAGCAGCTCGAGGGGGGGAGTGAATGGCTACACCTTC. This sequence encodes CASSSRGGVNGYTF. Together with reference TRBV11-3 and TRBJ1-2, the CDR3 gives the full variable domain: EAGVVQSPRYKIIEKKQPVAFWCNPISGHNTLYWYLQNLGQGPELLIRYENEEAVDDSQLPKDRFSAERLKGVDSTLKIQPAELGDSAVYLCASSSRGGVNGYTFGSGTRLTVV.

This chain joins TRBV9 and TRBJ2-3; D unclear. V lost 4 bases, J lost 6 bases, and 6 bases lay in between. This CDR3 has 11 amino acids. Germline V gene data show CDR1 as SGDLS and CDR2 as YYNGEE. The CDR3, as DNA: TGTGCCAGCAGCCTCCCGGATACGCAGTATTTT. It translates to CASSLPDTQYF.

The chain joins TRBV5-1 to TRBJ2-4; 13 bases are shared with TRBD2. In germline, CDR1 is SGHRS, CDR2 YFSETQ. The CDR3 contains 16 residues. V lost 0 bases and J lost 5; bases outside the gene matches: 2. The CDR3 loop is CASSLAGLAGENIQYF. As DNA, the CDR3 is TGCGCCAGCAGCTTGGCCGGACTAGCGGGAGAAAACATTCAGTACTTC.

With respect to this clone: This same CDR3 is encoded by further DNA sequences in the sample. V and J are TRBV28 and TRBJ2-1; 8 bases line up with TRBD2. J lost 1 base, V lost 2 bases, and 1 base had no gene match. This CDR3 contains 15 residues. From germline, CDR1 is MDHEN and CDR2 SYDVKM. CDR3 residues: CASSLVAGSYNEQFF. As DNA, the CDR3 is TGTGCCAGCAGTTTAGTAGCGGGGTCCTACAATGAGCAGTTCTTC. The variable domain in full, completed from reference TRBV28 and TRBJ2-1, reads DVKVTQSSRYLVKRTGEKVFLECVQDMDHENMFWYRQDPGLGLRLIYFSYDVKMKEKGDIPEGYSVSREKKERFSLILESASTNQTSMYLCASSLVAGSYNEQFFGPGTRLTVL.

The gene calls are TRBV5-4 and TRBJ2-5; D is ambiguous. The CDR3 totals 17 residues. The V and J ends lost 0 bases and 5 bases respectively, with 20 bases between them. Germline V lookup: CDR1 SGHNT, CDR2 YYREEE (reference sequence). The CDR3 loop reads CASSLGGRTAVLETQYF. As DNA, the CDR3 is TGTGCCAGCAGCTTGGGTGGCCGGACGGCAGTTCTCGAGACCCAGTACTTC.

The CDR3 reads CASSEGAEAFF. The CDR3 nucleotides are TGTGCCAGCAGTGAAGGGGCTGAAGCTTTCTTT. The chain employs TRBV25-1 and TRBJ1-1, with D hard to call. The V end was cut by 2 bases, the J end by 6 bases, with 4 bases between. Germline V gene lookup returns CDR1 MGHDK and CDR2 SYGVNS. The CDR3 is made up of 11 amino acids.

This chain uses TRBV28 with TRBJ2-7, with TRBD1 as a possible D gene (6 bases). The CDR3 runs to 14 residues. Looked up from germline, CDR1 is MDHEN and CDR2 is SYDVKM. Trimming left V 6 bases short and J 1 base short, with 13 bases between. CDR3 in DNA: TGTGCCAGCAGCTATACAGGGATTTCCTACGAGCAGTACTTC. Its translation is CASSYTGISYEQYF.

The V gene is TRBV7-6, the J gene TRBJ2-1; 10 nucleotides line up with TRBD2. With V trimmed by 7 bases and J by 8 bases, 11 bases remained unmatched. Germline values: CDR1 SGHVS, CDR2 FNYEAQ. This CDR3 contains 15 residues. Here the CDR3 DNA reads TGTGCCAGCACCTCTTTAGCGGGAGGTCGGGATGAGCAGTTCTTC. It translates to CASTSLAGGRDEQFF.

Note on this clone: The same CDR3 is also encoded by other DNA sequences in this sample. This rearrangement joins TRBV27 to TRBJ2-7; possibly TRBD2 for D (5 bases). Trimming cost V 8 bases and J 1 base, with 9 bases left between them. The CDR3 spans 12 residues. Germline lookup yields CDR1 MNHEY and CDR2 SMNVEV (reference sequence). The CDR3 protein is CASSPGSYEQYF. CDR3 nucleotides: TGTGCCAGCTCCCCGGGGTCCTACGAGCAGTACTTC.

The V gene is TRBV10-3, the J gene TRBJ2-7; D might be TRBD2 (6 bases). Germline CDR1 and CDR2: ENHRY and SYGVKD. This CDR3 region has 14 residues. V gave up 3 bases and J gave up 1 base, with 10 bases separating them. The CDR3 DNA follows: TGTGCCATCAGTGACCCCGGGACTTCCTACGAGCAGTACTTC. It encodes CAISDPGTSYEQYF.

The genes are TRBV28 and TRBJ2-7; a possible D gene is TRBD2 (5 bases). With 6 bases removed from V and 4 bases from J, the gap between germline ends came to 13 bases. CDR3 size: 13 residues. Germline V gene lookup returns CDR1 MDHEN and CDR2 SYDVKM. The CDR3 loop reads CASSSPRTYEQYF. CDR3 in DNA: TGTGCCAGCAGCTCACCCCGGACTTACGAGCAGTACTTC.

The chain links TRBV6-5 to TRBJ2-1, with D perhaps TRBD1 (6 bases). From germline, CDR1 is MNHEY and CDR2 SVGAGI. The CDR3 sequence is 16 residues long. V lost 0 bases, J lost 2 bases, and 11 bases lay in between. Here the CDR3 reads CASSYSWTAAYNEQFF. Here the CDR3 DNA reads TGTGCCAGCAGTTACTCCTGGACAGCAGCCTACAATGAGCAGTTCTTC.

This chain uses TRBV30 with TRBJ2-1; TRBD2 matches at 9 bases. The CDR3 is 19 residues long. Trimming at V came to 0 bases and at J to 2 bases, leaving 14 bases not matched to a gene. Germline CDR1 and CDR2: GTSNPN and SVGIG (reference sequence). The CDR3 loop is CAWSVEGGTSLITYNEQFF. CDR3 bases: TGTGCCTGGAGTGTAGAGGGGGGGACTAGCCTAATTACCTACAATGAGCAGTTCTTC.

This clone appeared once. The chain combines TRBV5-6 with TRBJ2-7; TRBD1 aligns across 7 bases. This CDR3 spans 12 amino acids. Germline lookup yields CDR1 SGHDT and CDR2 YYEEEE. V was clipped by 1 base and J by 5 bases; unmatched bases: 0. The CDR3 nucleotides are TGTGCCAGCAGCTTGCAGGGGGACGAGCAGTACTTC. This codes for CASSLQGDEQYF.

V and J are TRBV6-5 and TRBJ1-2; 8 bases are shared with TRBD1. Per germline, CDR1 MNHEY and CDR2 SVGAGI. The CDR3 consists of 15 residues. The V gene end was trimmed by 0 bases and the J gene end by 7 bases; junction bases not matched to a gene: 7. In DNA, the CDR3 is TGTGCCAGCAGTTACTCTGACAGGGGCCCGAGTGGCTACACCTTC. The encoded protein is CASSYSDRGPSGYTF.

V gene TRBV7-9 combines with J gene TRBJ2-3; D remains unclear. The CDR3 loop spans 14 amino acids. V lost 1 base to trimming and J lost 6 bases, with 11 bases between them. Per the germline V gene, CDR1 is SEHNR and CDR2 is FQNEAQ (reference sequence). The CDR3 region has the DNA TGTGCCAGCAGCTTAGTCTCAGAAAGGGATACGCAGTATTTT. Translation: CASSLVSERDTQYF.

This clone was observed a handful of times. The CDR3 bases are TGTGCCAGCAGTGCCGAACTAGCGGACTCCTACAATGAGCAGTTCTTC. It is translated as CASSAELADSYNEQFF. The chain is built from TRBV27 and TRBJ2-1; TRBD2 matches at 8 bases. The trim removed 5 bases at V and 0 bases at J, leaving 6 bases unmatched. This CDR3 comprises 16 residues. Per germline, CDR1 MNHEY and CDR2 SMNVEV (reference sequence).

This clone was counted a single time. V gene TRBV27 combines with J gene TRBJ2-1; 7 bases are shared with TRBD2. This CDR3 is 15 amino acids long. Germline CDR1 MNHEY, CDR2 SMNVEV (reference sequence). The V and J ends lost 7 bases and 8 bases, in that order; junction bases with no gene match: 14. CDR3 region: CASTQGRERFYEQFF. The CDR3 DNA is TGTGCCAGCACGCAAGGGCGGGAGCGTTTCTATGAGCAGTTCTTC.

This chain uses TRBV19 with TRBJ1-5; no reliable D call. CDR3 size: 14 residues. Trimming removed 2 bases from V and 4 bases from J, with 9 bases in between. Looked up from germline, CDR1 is LNHDA and CDR2 is SQIVND (reference sequence). CDR3 bases: TGTGCCAGTAGTATACTTAGGGTGAATCAGCCCCAGCATTTT. Protein: CASSILRVNQPQHF. Filled out from reference TRBV19 and TRBJ1-5, the complete variable domain reads DGGITQSPKYLFRKEGQNVTLSCEQNLNHDAMYWYRQDPGQGLRLIYYSQIVNDFQKGDIAEGYSVSREKKESFPLTVTSAQKNPTAFYLCASSILRVNQPQHFGDGTRLSIL.

J is TRBJ2-3 and V is TRBV5-6, with 7 bases that match TRBD2. CDR1 and CDR2 from the germline V gene are SGHDT and YYEEEE. V was clipped by 3 bases and J by 5 bases; unmatched bases: 6. There are 14 residues in the CDR3. CDR3 in amino acids: CASSSSGVGDTQYF. As DNA, the CDR3 is TGTGCCAGCAGCTCAAGCGGGGTGGGAGATACGCAGTATTTT. The entire variable domain, with the rest obtained from reference TRBV5-6 and TRBJ2-3, is as follows: DAGVTQSPTHLIKTRGQQVTLRCSPKSGHDTVSWYQQALGQGPQFIFQYYEEEERQRGNFPDRFSGHQFPNYSSELNVNALLLGDSALYLCASSSSGVGDTQYFGPGTRLTVL.

The J gene is TRBJ1-3, the V gene TRBV29-1, with 8 bases fitting TRBD1. CDR3 size: 14 residues. J was trimmed by 0 bases and V by 6 bases; bases with no gene match: 4. CDR1 is SQVTM, CDR2 ANQGSEA, per germline. For the CDR3, the DNA is TGCAGCGTAGCCGGGACAGGCTCTGGAAACACCATATATTTT. Translating gives CSVAGTGSGNTIYF.

V usage is TRBV6-6 and J usage is TRBJ2-5; the D gene could be TRBD1 or TRBD2 (5 bases each). The CDR3 consists of 15 residues. Germline V gene lookup returns CDR1 MNHNY and CDR2 SVGAGI (reference sequence). V lost 0 bases and J lost 5, with 13 bases in between. The CDR3 coding sequence is TGTGCCAGCAGTTACTCAGCTGGGGCGGGTGAGACCCAGTACTTC. It encodes CASSYSAGAGETQYF.

The chain recombines TRBV19 with TRBJ1-2; D ambiguous. CDR3 length equals 15 residues. Germline V gives CDR1 LNHDA, CDR2 SQIVND (reference sequence). V lost 3 bases, J lost 4 bases, and 15 bases lay in between. The CDR3 region is CASSIDQTDPYGYTF. The CDR3 coding sequence is TGTGCCAGTAGTATCGATCAAACAGACCCCTATGGCTACACCTTC.

The CDR3 bases are TGTGCCAGCAGCTTAAGAATCGCTGTGGGGAATGAGCAGTTCTTC. Its translation is CASSLRIAVGNEQFF. The rearrangement uses TRBV13 and TRBJ2-1; D is ambiguous. Trimming took off 2 bases at V and 7 bases at J, with 15 bases between the two ends. In germline, CDR1 is PRHDT, CDR2 FYEKMQ (reference sequence). CDR3 size: 15 residues.

A remark on this clone: Other nucleotide sequences in the sample specify the same CDR3. This rearrangement joins TRBV30 to TRBJ1-1; D uncertain. Germline loops: CDR1 GTSNPN, CDR2 SVGIG (reference sequence). The CDR3 has 13 amino acids. Trimming removed 0 bases from V and 5 bases from J, with 10 bases in between. The CDR3 loop reads CAWSVSAPTEAFF. The CDR3 nucleotides are TGTGCCTGGAGTGTCTCTGCACCAACTGAAGCTTTCTTT.

The chain has TRBV19 and TRBJ2-7; TRBD2 agrees at 8 bases. This CDR3 is built from 15 residues. With 3 bases clipped from V and 7 bases from J, the junction kept 11 bases outside the gene matches. Germline V lookup: CDR1 LNHDA, CDR2 SQIVND (reference sequence). In DNA form, the CDR3 reads TGTGCCAGTAGTATCGCAAGCGGGAGTCTGGGTGAGCAGTACTTC. Protein sequence: CASSIASGSLGEQYF.

In DNA, the CDR3 is TGTGCCAGTGAGGGGACAGAGCACTACGAGCAGTACTTC. Protein product: CASEGTEHYEQYF. The chain recombines TRBV19 with TRBJ2-7, with 7 bases that match TRBD1. The germline gives CDR1 LNHDA, CDR2 SQIVND (reference sequence). The CDR3 consists of 13 residues. V shed 8 bases, J shed 3 bases, and the junction held 7 bases outside the gene matches.

The chain combines TRBV28 with TRBJ2-7, with 7 nucleotides matching TRBD1. The CDR3 runs to 14 residues. Germline lookup yields CDR1 MDHEN and CDR2 SYDVKM. Losses at the gene ends were 6 bases for V and 3 bases for J; bases not matched to a gene: 8. The CDR3 sequence is CASRTDRLSYEQYF. DNA for the CDR3: TGTGCCAGCAGGACGGACAGGCTTAGCTACGAGCAGTACTTC.

The CDR3 nucleotides are TGTGCCTGGATCGGAGCGGGAGGGCCGTTCTATGAGCAGTTCTTC. As protein: CAWIGAGGPFYEQFF. The V gene is TRBV30, the J gene TRBJ2-1, with TRBD2 matching over 10 bases. The CDR3 has 15 residues. CDR1 is GTSNPN, CDR2 SVGIG, per germline (reference sequence). Germline trimming cut 4 bases from V and 8 bases from J; bases unmatched to any gene: 11.